The 18 T cell receptor beta chains listed next were all sequenced from one sample in a study of monozygotic twins with inflammatory bowel disease. Reanalyzing the 5' RACE reads, TCRdb keeps one entry per CDR3 protein, without DNA. The specimen's table records more than 350,000 distinct CDR3 sequences. Material: blood. The receptors come from a human donor with ulcerative colitis or Crohn's disease, or a healthy co-twin of an affected twin (not recorded which).

The chain carries TRBV6-2 or TRBV6-3 and TRBJ2-3; the TCRdb D gene call, TRBD2, has no DNA to confirm it. Per the germline V gene, CDR1 is MNHEY and CDR2 is SVGEGT. CDR3 length: 15 amino acids. CDR3 amino acids: CASSYKAVLIDTQYF.

The chain links TRBV7-8 to TRBJ1-4; TCRdb's D call, TRBD1, is unchecked because there is no DNA. The germline CDR1 and CDR2 sequences are SGHVS and FQNEAQ. The CDR3 spans 12 residues. CDR3 in amino acids: CASSLTRGELFF.

The CDR3 reads CASSLGLAGNQYF. The chain links TRBV7-2 to TRBJ2-3; TCRdb picks TRBD2, but there is no DNA to check that call. The germline CDR1 and CDR2 sequences are SGHTA and FQGNSA. CDR3 length: 13 amino acids.

The chain combines TRBV6-1 with TRBJ2-1; TCRdb gives TRBD2 as the D gene, but with no DNA this cannot be confirmed. The CDR3 extends over 14 amino acids. Germline CDR1 reads MNHNS; CDR2 reads SASEGT. CDR3: CASSVALAGNEQFF.

The J gene is TRBJ2-7, the V gene TRBV6-5; TCRdb lists TRBD1, though no DNA is available to test this call. In germline, CDR1 is MNHEY, CDR2 SVGAGI. This CDR3 spans 11 amino acids. CDR3 protein: CASTQGNEQYF.

The CDR3 spells CSAPSDMNTEAFF. The chain links TRBV20-1 to TRBJ1-1; TCRdb returns TRBD1, unconfirmable since there is no DNA. Germline CDR1 and CDR2: DFQATT and SNEGSKA (reference sequence). CDR3 length equals 13 residues.

The chain is built from TRBV21-1 and TRBJ2-5; TCRdb's D gene call, TRBD1, goes unchecked for lack of DNA. TRBV21-1 is a pseudogene. The CDR3 has 14 residues. CDR3 in amino acids: CASSKADSQETQYF.

The chain recombines TRBV7-8 with TRBJ1-3; the TRBD1 assignment by TCRdb is unverifiable without DNA. The CDR3 loop spans 13 amino acids. CDR1 is SGHVS and CDR2 is FQNEAQ in the germline V gene. The CDR3 here is CASRNTGANTIYF.

The V call is TRBV4-1, the J call TRBJ2-1; the TCRdb D gene call, TRBD2, has no DNA to confirm it. The CDR3 has 17 amino acids. The germline V gene has CDR1 MGHRA and CDR2 YSYEKL. Here the CDR3 reads CASSQGIAGGKGSEQFF.

This chain uses TRBV7-3 with TRBJ2-1; the TCRdb call, TRBD1, lacks DNA for checking. The length of the CDR3 is 16 residues. Per the germline V gene, CDR1 is SGHTA and CDR2 is FQGTGA. CDR3 residues: CASSQPNGGQYNEQFF. Full variable domain (rest looked up from reference TRBV7-3 and TRBJ2-1): GAGVSQTPSNKVTEKGKYVELRCDPISGHTALYWYRQSLGQGPEFLIYFQGTGAADDSGLPNDRFFAVRPEGSVSTLKIQRTERGDSAVYLCASSQPNGGQYNEQFFGPGTRLTVL.

The gene calls are TRBV7-2 and TRBJ1-1; absent DNA, TCRdb's TRBD1 call cannot be checked. Germline loops: CDR1 SGHTA, CDR2 FQGNSA. The CDR3 spans 16 residues. CDR3 sequence: CASSPRPPGASTEAFF.

This sequence joins TRBV29-1 and TRBJ2-7. There are 14 residues in the CDR3. Germline V gene lookup returns CDR1 SQVTM and CDR2 ANQGSEA. CDR3 residues: CSVVSLGLGYEQYF.

The gene calls are TRBV5-6 and TRBJ2-3; TCRdb outputs TRBD1, but without DNA this stays unchecked. Germline V gene lookup returns CDR1 SGHDT and CDR2 YYEEEE. The CDR3 runs to 14 residues. CDR3 sequence reads: CASSTGTIPDTQYF.

CDR3 in amino acids: CASSLGGGTVLSVPEAFF. The rearrangement links TRBV5-1 to TRBJ1-1; TCRdb's assignment of TRBD1 cannot be checked, as there is no DNA. Germline V gene sequence: CDR1 SGHRS, CDR2 YFSETQ. The CDR3 contains 18 residues.

V and J are TRBV6-2 or TRBV6-3 and TRBJ1-1. Germline values: CDR1 MNHEY, CDR2 SVGEGT. This CDR3 is built from 15 residues. CDR3 loop: CASSYSGGGDTEAFF.

The CDR3: CASSLDESFYEQYF. The chain recombines TRBV7-6 with TRBJ2-7. The germline V gene encodes CDR1 SGHVS and CDR2 FNYEAQ. This CDR3 comprises 14 residues.

The rearrangement joins TRBV6-1 to TRBJ2-1; lacking DNA, the TRBD1 call made by TCRdb goes unchecked. CDR1 is MNHNS and CDR2 is SASEGT in the germline V gene. This CDR3 has 15 residues. CDR3 sequence: CASSRPGSSYNEQFF.

The rearrangement joins TRBV7-2 to TRBJ2-3; TCRdb outputs TRBD2, but without DNA this stays unchecked. Looked up from germline, CDR1 is SGHTA and CDR2 is FQGNSA. CDR3 length: 17 amino acids. The CDR3 loop is CASSRRTSGARTDTQYF. The variable domain in full, completed from reference TRBV7-2 and TRBJ2-3, reads GAGVSQSPSNKVTEKGKDVELRCDPISGHTALYWYRQSLGQGLEFLIYFQGNSAPDKSGLPSDRFSAERTGGSVSTLTIQRTQQEDSAVYLCASSRRTSGARTDTQYFGPGTRLTVL.